The sequence of this T cell receptor (beta chain) was determined in a study of human T cells and chemical hapten exposure. Study at large: The variation in per-sample TCR yields arose mainly from small differences in pooled library volumes.

This clonotype has just a few counts. MiXCR, applied by TCRdb to the RACE reads, yields one record per CDR3 protein. The table shows some 84,000 distinct CDR3 sequences, with over 6.5% occurring only once. Time point noted: pre-sensitization, week 0. Treatment noted: therapeutic diphenylcyclopropenone sensitization with weekly scalp DPC. The study enrolled 18 to 70-year-old alopecia patients suitable for DPC. This CDR3 is built from 14 residues. The trim removed 1 base at V and 2 bases at J, leaving 2 bases unmatched. This TCR was recovered from a man between 35 and 55 years old with alopecia areata. Some clones in this sample may be carry-over from other donors' samples. The sample here was whole blood, taken in connection with sensitization to the hapten diphenylcyclopropenone (DPC). The chain uses TRBV12-3 or TRBV12-4 and TRBJ2-7; 7 bases fit TRBD1. The chain's CDR3 is CASSLGDRAYEQYF. In DNA, the CDR3 is TGTGCCAGCAGTTTAGGGGACAGAGCCTACGAGCAGTACTTC.